This T cell receptor (beta chain) originates from a study of siplizumab effects on memory and regulatory T cells (dated by TCRdb to about 2019). With regard to the full study: The study looked at the effect of siplizumab, an anti-CD2 antibody, on alloreactive T-cell subsets in allogeneic mixed lymphocyte reactions made from human PBMCs. General study outcomes and caveats: Of the alloreactive CD4+ clones that could be mapped, the Treg-derived share averaged approximately 67% with siplizumab compared with around 25% in control reactions. The cumulative frequency of alloreactive sequences that could be traced back to unstimulated CD4+ memory T cells was significantly reduced by siplizumab. Whether proliferating Tregs from siplizumab cultures were suppressive was not functionally confirmed. Compared with memory T cells, unstimulated naive T cells appeared more diverse, and naive cells seemed to make a substantial contribution to the alloresponse. Sequences below about 10^-5 frequency were poorly captured, so only a minor fraction of alloreactive clones could be mapped to unstimulated subsets. About 80-96% of proliferating CD4+ or CD8+ clones could not be given a naive or memory phenotype.

Receptor libraries were prepared by the immunoSEQ multiplex PCR assay. Approximately 100,000 TCR templates per sample were assayed on the deep sequencing platform. Genomic DNA extracted from sorted T cells was the material used for TCRbeta CDR3 sequencing. Turning to the authors' computational methods: Clonal analysis of TCRbeta CDR3 data was done in the R programming language. Unstimulated samples were compared with post-reaction CFSE-low samples to define alloreactive CD4+ and CD8+ clones. Regulatory or non-regulatory origin of alloreactive CD4+ clones was assigned by matching sequences to the sorted unstimulated Treg and non-Treg repertoires. TCRdb re-hosts the immuneACCESS table, in-frame sequences only. Its copies lack some clones; in the studies checked, an unresolved V gene accounts for under half of them, and the cause for the rest is not known. Clone size and the V and J calls come from that table; the DNA yielded D and trimming. The sample has about 72,000 clones on record, 91% of them singletons. The top ten clonotypes cover around 30% of the sample.

To note about this clone: This receptor's antigen is unknown. No base-level quality is on record; no much larger clone is a single base apart.

The CDR3 contains 12 residues, cysteine and phenylalanine counted. Only the CDR3 part of the read is kept: 36 bases, read in frame from the first base. CDR1 is given as SGHRS and CDR2 as YFSETQ, both from the germline V gene. V trim: 5 bases; J trim: 6 bases; unmatched bases: 2. Sorted unstimulated T cells and proliferating T cells recovered from mixed lymphocyte reactions underwent TCRbeta CDR3 sequencing. Fresh whole blood from more than 9 HLA-typed healthy donors served as the source for isolating PBMCs. This TCR derives from a human donor in good health. The sequenced sample was CD8+ T cells sorted from blood. The chain is made from TRBV5-1 and TRBJ2-3, with 8 bases in between that match TRBD1. The DNA reads as follows: TGCGCCAGCAGGGGACAGGACGATACGCAGTATTTT. This is translated as CASRGQDDTQYF.